This paragraph covers one T cell receptor (beta chain) sequence. Its antigen is not identified. The data belong to a study of glioma-infiltrating T cells. The CDR3 loop spans 16 amino acids. The V gene's germline CDR1 is SGHAT and CDR2 FQNNGV. With V trimmed by 5 bases and J by 6 bases, 14 bases remained unmatched. Study-level results: Above-expected tissue-blood divergence occurred in all gliomas, most in low-grade ones. CDR3 overlap between tissue and blood was very small.

Using RNA template, CDR3s of TCR alpha and beta were amplified with iRepertoire arm-PCR. Input was about 100-450 ng of tissue mRNA or PBMC total RNA. In TCRdb, the multiplex PCR reads were re-called with MiXCR into one record per CDR3 protein. The sample has 150,000 to 200,000 distinct CDR3 sequences, approximately 40% seen once. The sample comprised glioma tissue, nonneoplastic brain tissue, or PBMCs (not recorded which). V and J are TRBV11-2 and TRBJ2-3, with 7 positions matching TRBD2. The source is a human donor with low-grade glioma or glioblastoma, undergoing nonglioma brain surgery, or in good health (not recorded which). The CDR3 protein is CASSRGAGVGLDTQYF. The CDR3 DNA reads as TGTGCCAGCAGCCGGGGTGCGGGAGTGGGGCTGGATACGCAGTATTTT. Drawing the rest from reference TRBV11-2 and TRBJ2-3, the complete variable domain is EAGVAQSPRYKIIEKRQSVAFWCNPISGHATLYWYQQILGQGPKLLIQFQNNGVVDDSQLPKDRFSAERLKGVDSTLKIQPAKLEDSAVYLCASSRGAGVGLDTQYFGPGTRLTVL.